This T cell receptor beta chain was captured by sequencing in a study of blood T cell repertoires in COVID-19. The protocol was immunoSEQ multiplex PCR, while the TCRdb copy is restricted to in-frame clones and leaves out a portion. The repertoire consists of roughly 250,000 clones, with 86% occurring once and the leading ten covering approximately 12%. V shed 3 bases and J shed 4 bases, with 9 bases lying between them. From germline, CDR1 is GTSNPN and CDR2 SVGIG (reference sequence). The CDR3 sequence is 12 residues long. Seattle researchers signed up patients amid active infection and tracked them longitudinally.

V gene TRBV30 combines with J gene TRBJ1-2, with D maybe TRBD1 (5 bases). Sequences were obtained from peripheral blood. The receptor's source is a woman aged 25 to 39 with COVID-19, enrolled during active disease. The CDR3: CAWSRQIYGYTF. The DNA of the CDR3 is TGTGCCTGGAGCCGACAGATCTATGGCTACACCTTC.